This paragraph covers one T cell receptor (beta chain) sequence. Looked up from germline, CDR1 is LNHDA and CDR2 is SQIVND (reference sequence). The V end lost 2 bases, the J end lost 1 base, and 8 bases lay between the germline ends. The CDR3 runs 14 residues. The record originates from a study of blood T cell repertoires in COVID-19. Study information: Material from acute and convalescent COVID-19 was sourced from the United States, Italy and Spain. The cDNA or gDNA used as material had been derived from T cells, B-cell-depleted T cells, or PBMCs.

In the study's own analysis: By means of reference gene primer amplification, nucleated cell counts were estimated. Here immunoSEQ multiplex PCR was the method, and the copy in TCRdb shows in-frame clones only, minus some. The D gene and trimming were derived from the DNA, and the V and J assignments and clone size from that table. This sample has approximately 280,000 clones, with 90% found just once. Cohort assignment relied on participant-reported clinical history. J is TRBJ1-1 and V is TRBV19; a weak D match, TRBD1 (5 bases). This TCR was sampled from a woman younger than 30 with acute COVID-19. The sequenced sample consisted of PBMCs or T cells enriched from blood (not recorded which). CDR3 sequence: CASSIIRGNTEAFF. The CDR3 coding sequence is TGTGCCAGTAGTATAATAAGGGGGAACACTGAAGCTTTCTTT. The whole variable domain, filled in from reference TRBV19 and TRBJ1-1, reads DGGITQSPKYLFRKEGQNVTLSCEQNLNHDAMYWYRQDPGQGLRLIYYSQIVNDFQKGDIAEGYSVSREKKESFPLTVTSAQKNPTAFYLCASSIIRGNTEAFFGQGTRLTVV.